The present TCR beta chain was sequenced within a study of cytomegalovirus exposure and HLA in healthy donors (dated by TCRdb to about 2017). Describing the broader study: An earlier analysis of approximately 590 of the donors reported more than 250 Gb of sequence data and 120 million or so unique TCR beta sequences from about 179 million T cells. An early release that covered fewer than 750 HLA-typed donors contained about 300 gigabases of sequencing data and tens of millions of unique TCR sequences. Among the roughly 400 genotyped donors, about 85% belonged to the genetic ancestry cluster associated with self-reported Caucasian donors. The study was designed to test whether signatures of past pathogen exposure could be identified by cataloging public T cell receptors. The T cell repertoires of under 700 subjects were profiled by immunosequencing and related to cytomegalovirus serostatus. In addition to the first cohort of roughly 700 subjects, a separate validation cohort of around 110 different subjects was used. High-throughput TCR immunosequencing, statistical association of individual TCRs with disease status, and machine learning were combined to predict cytomegalovirus infection status. A later analysis re-examined previously published TCR beta repertoires from about 670 donors and added high-resolution HLA genotyping to investigate patterns of TCR occurrence. Rather than using new phenotypic data, the later analysis identified candidate immune exposures from TCR beta sequences and from how often those sequences occurred across donors. An earlier analysis of fewer than 750 of the donors used high-throughput TCR beta sequencing to judge whether each TCR beta V gene segment behaved as functional or pseudogenic. Alongside the repertoire data, information on donor age, sex, ethnicity and CMV serostatus was compiled. A later genetic analysis took genome-wide SNP genotypes for about 55% of the 666 donors and used that subset as a discovery cohort. Every repertoire in the discovery cohort had been generated on one and the same sequencing platform. Both class I and class II loci were covered by HLA typing, at four-digit resolution. Typing coverage varied by locus: 629-630 donors for A, B, C, DRB1 and DQB1; roughly 560 for DQA1; more than 600 for DPA1; roughly 450 for DPB1. Four to six DR-DQ haplotypes were handled as single units for association and clustering, since linkage in the cohort was strong. Across about 370 genotyped donors of the cohort, an average of 235,054 unique TCR beta nucleotide sequences per donor were sequenced, and 15% to 20% of those sequences were non-productive. Overall study outcomes, separate from this receptor: In a later genetic analysis, fewer N-insertions in productive TCRs were reported among donors in an Asian-associated ancestry cluster than the approximately 710-donor mean. Immune exposure information for the cohort was limited to CMV serostatus. It was suggested by the authors that the approach could potentially be generalized to other disease states and immunological phenotypes. When HLA alleles, especially DR and DQ, strongly co-occurred, TCR associations were difficult to assign to individual alleles. In a later analysis, several top co-occurrence clusters were reported to appear linked to parvovirus B19, influenza, CMV and Epstein-Barr virus. A later analysis associated 15,000 to 20,000 TCR beta sequences with specific HLA alleles at a false discovery rate of 0.05. Linkage disequilibrium might explain the correlated functional status among segregating V segments, but an unknown experimental factor could not be ruled out. The classifier was reported to diagnose cytomegalovirus status with high specificity and sensitivity in both the original cohort and the validation cohort. A further reported finding was that TCR beta sequences accurately predicted the HLA-A and HLA-B alleles for most subjects in the first cohort. In an earlier analysis of 587 of the donors, most TCR beta V segments were observed in productive rearrangements about 90% or about 30% of the time, broadly matching IMGT annotations. The study listed 164 TCR beta chains as associated with cytomegalovirus. The presence/absence analyses assumed that sequencing depth was roughly uniform across donors, and that assumption may not be true. This cohort had only TCR beta chains sequenced, and the lack of alpha or paired-chain data limited which features could be detected. Three of the identified cytomegalovirus-associated TCR beta chains were confirmed in vitro to be specific for cytomegalovirus antigens. Because some donors lacked HLA typing at each locus, the association tests relied only on the typed subset. About 17 rarely observed V segments, including chromosome 9 orphons, were excluded from the earlier analysis of about 600 of the donors because counts were too low. Some IMGT-functional V segments, including TRBV6-2 and TRBV6-3, could not be told apart with the 87-base-pair reads, so those segments were excluded. In a later analysis, most CMV-associated TCR beta chains were found to appear HLA-restricted, with HLA associations seemingly driven largely by CMV exposure. A cluster of highly shared sequence variants was judged likely to represent a technical artifact of the sequencing pipeline. A later analysis found that TCR association rates varied across HLA loci, with DRB1 alleles showing the most associated TCRs and HLA-C alleles the fewest. An association between a missense DCLRE1C variant and V-gene and J-gene trimming of TCR beta chains was found in a later genetic analysis and replicated in an independent cohort. Most TCR sequences were observed very rarely across donors, whereas some public TCRs were present in many individuals. In a later analysis, HLA-associated TCR beta chains were found to be more clonally expanded and to have lower generation probabilities than equally common non-associated chains.

The cohort was made up of 650 to 700 healthy bone marrow donors. At the time of sampling, every cohort member was nominally healthy, though immune exposures that went unrecorded were likely present. The donor was CMV seropositive and was included in the group of almost 300 seropositive cohort members. Every donor gave a peripheral blood sample, and the peripheral blood mononuclear cells from that sample were used for TCR beta sequencing. The Qiagen DNeasy Blood Extraction Kit was used to extract genomic DNA from the blood cell samples. The library was generated by the immunoSEQ multiplex PCR assay. For the multiplex PCR, a mixture combining 60 forward primers for TCR Vbeta segments and 13 reverse primers for TCR Jbeta segments was used. Amplification of the CDR3 region of rearranged TCR beta genes was performed with a multiplex PCR assay on genomic DNA. Amplified TCR beta libraries were sequenced as 87-base-pair reads on the Illumina HiSeq System. Regarding the original processing steps: A later analysis counted 65 million to 90 million unique TCR beta chains across the 500 to 850 repertoires, and about 10 million of these chains were shared by at least two donors. Raw reads were error-corrected and collapsed into unique sequences by a nearest-neighbor algorithm in which closely related sequences were merged to remove PCR and sequencing errors. V, D and J gene segments were assigned by aligning CDR3 sequences to IMGT reference sequences. For a sequence to be retained, at least a six-nucleotide match to both a V gene segment and a J gene segment was required. A rearrangement was called productive if the CDR3 had no stop codons and remained in frame with V and J, and every other rearrangement was called non-productive. CDR3 was defined according to IMGT convention as the region running from the second conserved V-encoded cysteine to the conserved J-encoded phenylalanine. In an earlier analysis of more than 550 of the donors, sequences lacking an unambiguous match to a single V gene segment were excluded. An earlier analysis of approximately 590 of the donors called V segments functional above 56.7% productive rearrangements and segregating when the between-donor standard deviation exceeded 5%. A statistical classification framework was built for diagnosing cytomegalovirus status from the catalog of TCR beta chain sequences. A later analysis assigned V and J genes by comparing TCR nucleotide sequences with IMGT/GENE-DB human TR gene sequences. Using the TCRdist pipeline, a later analysis assigned CDR3 sequences along with most-parsimonious VDJ recombination scenarios. A later analysis defined each TCR beta chain by its CDR3 amino acid sequence plus V-gene family, and excluded reads lacking a unique V-gene family. To address suspected cross-contamination and a sequencing artifact, a later analysis removed under 600 highly shared, low-generation-probability nucleotide sequences. For each public chain, a later analysis derived a clonal expansion index from normalized ranks of inferred template counts within each repertoire. In a later analysis, generation probabilities were computed using a VDJ recombination model fitted to out-of-frame rearrangements, and the results were checked against IGoR. In a later analysis, TCR-TCR, TCR-HLA and TCR-CMV co-occurrence was scored with hypergeometric tests, and a repertoire-size bias correction was applied to TCR pairs. To estimate false discovery rates, a later analysis permuted the HLA or CMV assignments 20 times. A later analysis grouped co-occurring TCRs with DBSCAN, adding TCRdist sequence similarity when clustering within HLA-allele-positive subsets. Co-occurrence clustering excluded repertoires with fewer than 30,000 or more than 120,000 public chains, plus five with anomalous nucleotide sharing. This is the immuneACCESS table as TCRdb keeps it, with only in-frame sequences that have V and J called. A part of the clones is gone; compared with another copy, unresolved V genes explain less than half, and the rest is unexplained. Clone size and the V and J calls come from that table; the DNA yielded D and trimming. This sample lists around 200,000 clones; about 81% were detected once. The ten biggest clones cover approximately 5% of the sample.

V ends up 7 bases short and J 3 bases short, with an unmatched junction base count of 18. CDR1 and CDR2 were assigned from the germline V gene (reference sequence) as LNHDA and SQIVND. The CDR3, cysteine through phenylalanine, is 17 amino acids long. Only the CDR3 region is kept as DNA, spanning 51 bases read in frame from base 1. This clone was seen just once. Its antigen remains unidentified. No base quality values were provided; no much bigger clone lies one nucleotide off. The specimen was PBMCs. The sequence is built from TRBV19 and TRBJ2-7; 7 bases in the junction line up with TRBD2. The TCR sequence derives from a man aged 30 to 39 in good health and CMV-seropositive. The DNA reads as follows: TGTGCCAGTACCCTTTCCCTTAAGCCCCGCGGGAGCTACGAGCAGTACTTC. This sequence encodes CASTLSLKPRGSYEQYF.